The 22 T cell receptor beta chains below come from one sample, sequenced in a study of STAT5B mutations in CD4+ large granular lymphocyte leukemia (dated by TCRdb to between 2021 and 2024). The library was prepared using the immunoSEQ multiplex PCR assay. TCRdb carries this immuneACCESS record with in-frame sequences only. Its versions omit some clonotypes, under half of them owing to an unresolved V gene in the studies checked, with the rest unexplained. This sample lists tens of thousands of clones; 82% were detected once. The top ten clonotypes cover 8.6% of the sample. The sample consisted of CD4+ T cells from blood buffy coats. The receptors here all came from a human donor in good health.

V and J are TRBV19 and TRBJ2-1; 10 bases line up with TRBD2. Germline lookup yields CDR1 LNHDA and CDR2 SQIVND (reference sequence). CDR3 length equals 16 residues. V gave up 7 bases and J gave up 4 bases; unmatched junction bases: 10. CDR3 sequence (DNA): TGTGCCAGTACCCAACTAGCGGGGCAGGGATACAATGAGCAGTTCTTC. Translated: CASTQLAGQGYNEQFF.

The V and J genes are TRBV9 and TRBJ2-5, with TRBD2 identical over 11 bases. This CDR3 comprises 15 residues. The V segment lost 2 bases and the J segment 5 bases; nucleotides outside the gene matches: 5. Germline lookup yields CDR1 SGDLS and CDR2 YYNGEE. CDR3 sequence (DNA): TGTGCCAGCAGCGTTAATAGCGGGGGGGCGGAGACCCAGTACTTC. Its translation is CASSVNSGGAETQYF.

Only a few counts were recorded for this clone. J is TRBJ2-7 and V is TRBV18, with 8 bases lining up with TRBD1. After removal of 3 bases from V and 5 bases from J, the junction contained 6 bases not matched to a gene. Germline lookup yields CDR1 KGHSH and CDR2 LQKENI. The CDR3 runs 14 residues. CDR3 DNA: TGTGCCAGCTCACCCCGGACAGGGAACCACGAGCAGTACTTC. Encoded protein: CASSPRTGNHEQYF.

This clone was picked up a small number of times. This chain connects TRBV28 to TRBJ1-1; D is unclear. The germline V gene has CDR1 MDHEN and CDR2 SYDVKM. Trimming pared 3 bases from V and 7 bases from J, leaving 6 bases between. This CDR3 contains 11 residues. DNA for the CDR3: TGTGCCAGCAGTTTCTTCGATGAAGCTTTCTTT. Translating it yields CASSFFDEAFF.

J is TRBJ2-7 and V is TRBV7-2; 9 bases are a match to TRBD2. The CDR3 covers 15 residues. Germline V gene data show CDR1 as SGHTA and CDR2 as FQGNSA. V lost 6 bases to trimming and J lost 0 bases; unmatched junction nucleotides: 6. CDR3 coding DNA: TGTGCCAGCAGTAGTAGCGGGGGCCGCTCCTACGAGCAGTACTTC. It yields the protein CASSSSGGRSYEQYF.

This chain connects TRBV6-5 to TRBJ1-3; D ambiguous. The length of the CDR3 is 15 residues. Trimming took 5 bases from V and 0 from J, leaving 11 bases between them. The germline V gene encodes CDR1 MNHEY and CDR2 SVGAGI. The DNA for the CDR3 is TGTGCCAGCAGTAACGACCGGAGCTCTGGAAACACCATATATTTT. Its protein is CASSNDRSSGNTIYF.

This clone occurred a few times. The genes are TRBV28 and TRBJ1-6; D remains unclear. CDR3 length equals 13 residues. Trimming removed 5 bases from V and 5 bases from J, with 7 bases in between. Germline lookup yields CDR1 MDHEN and CDR2 SYDVKM. CDR3 sequence (DNA): TGTGCCAGCAGTCGAGACAATAATTCACCCCTCCACTTT. It codes for CASSRDNNSPLHF.

Only one count was recorded for this clone. The chain combines TRBV7-2 with TRBJ1-3; D might be TRBD1 (6 bases). Trimming removed 6 bases from V and 4 bases from J, with 22 bases in between. The CDR3 has 17 residues. Germline V lookup: CDR1 SGHTA, CDR2 FQGNSA. Written as DNA, the CDR3 is TGTGCCAGCAGTTACCGGGACATTCTTTTGGCAGGAAACACCATATATTTT. It translates to CASSYRDILLAGNTIYF.

V is TRBV7-2 and J is TRBJ2-7, with 11 bases fitting TRBD2. With 5 bases clipped from V and 2 bases from J, the junction kept 11 bases outside the gene matches. The CDR3 is 17 amino acids. Germline CDR1 reads SGHTA; CDR2 reads FQGNSA. CDR3 in amino acids: CASSPGTSGHYTYEQYF. In nucleotides, the CDR3 is TGTGCCAGCAGCCCAGGGACTAGCGGTCACTATACCTACGAGCAGTACTTC.

V usage is TRBV28 and J usage is TRBJ1-2; a weak D match, TRBD1 (5 bases). Trimming left V 5 bases short and J 5 bases short, with 15 bases between. Germline CDR1 is MDHEN and CDR2 is SYDVKM. The CDR3 consists of 14 residues. CDR3 region: CASSIPGTVYGYTF. The CDR3 DNA reads TGTGCCAGCAGTATCCCCGGGACGGTTTATGGCTACACCTTC.

V and J are TRBV7-2 and TRBJ1-4; 12 positions agree with TRBD1. The CDR3 has 18 residues. The germline gives CDR1 SGHTA, CDR2 FQGNSA. The junction had 18 bases not matched to a gene; V was cut back by 5 bases and J by 11 bases. This chain's CDR3 is CASSLTGTGGTAGKKLFF. In DNA, the CDR3 is TGTGCCAGCAGCCTAACCGGGACAGGGGGCACCGCGGGGAAGAAACTGTTTTTT.

The chain recombines TRBV2 with TRBJ2-5; D gene uncertain. CDR1 and CDR2 (germline): SNHLY, FYNNEI. The CDR3 consists of 16 residues. Trimming shortened V by 4 bases and J by 0 bases, and 15 bases separated the two germline ends. CDR3 sequence: CASSGSARRYQETQYF. DNA for the CDR3: TGTGCCAGCAGTGGGAGTGCGCGAAGGTACCAAGAGACCCAGTACTTC.

The chain links TRBV19 to TRBJ2-3; 10 nucleotides line up with TRBD1. The CDR3 consists of 15 residues. CDR1 and CDR2 from the germline V gene are LNHDA and SQIVND (reference sequence). V lost 10 bases, J lost 0 bases, and 7 bases stayed unmatched. The CDR3 protein is CATKRQGASTDTQYF. As DNA, the CDR3 is TGTGCCACCAAAAGACAGGGGGCTAGCACAGATACGCAGTATTTT. Together with reference TRBV19 and TRBJ2-3, the CDR3 gives the full variable domain: DGGITQSPKYLFRKEGQNVTLSCEQNLNHDAMYWYRQDPGQGLRLIYYSQIVNDFQKGDIAEGYSVSREKKESFPLTVTSAQKNPTAFYLCATKRQGASTDTQYFGPGTRLTVL.

J is TRBJ1-4 and V is TRBV5-4, with D possibly being TRBD1 (5 bases). The germline CDR1 and CDR2 sequences are SGHNT and YYREEE (reference sequence). The CDR3 length is 15 residues. Trimming cost V 4 bases and J 7 bases, with 17 bases left between them. The CDR3 loop is CASSLRGGTGEKLFF. CDR3 in DNA: TGTGCCAGCAGCCTACGTGGGGGTACGGGTGAAAAACTGTTTTTT.

The chain recombines TRBV28 with TRBJ2-7; TRBD2 aligns across 9 bases. Germline V gives CDR1 MDHEN, CDR2 SYDVKM. The CDR3 is 14 amino acids. Losses at the gene ends were 3 bases for V and 7 bases for J; bases not matched to a gene: 7. As DNA, the CDR3 is TGTGCCAGCAGTTTGGAGCGGGGGGCTAGAGAGCAGTACTTC. This encodes CASSLERGAREQYF.

The rearrangement uses TRBV9 and TRBJ2-3; TRBD2 matches 10 bases. V trimming: 1 base; J trimming: 5 bases; junction bases outside the gene matches: 10. CDR3 length: 17 residues. The germline gives CDR1 SGDLS, CDR2 YYNGEE. CDR3 DNA: TGTGCCAGCAGCGTATCCAGCGGGAGGGCCTTCGAAGATACGCAGTATTTT. Translation: CASSVSSGRAFEDTQYF. Full variable domain (missing parts from reference TRBV9 and TRBJ2-3): DSGVTQTPKHLITATGQRVTLRCSPRSGDLSVYWYQQSLDQGLQFLIQYYNGEERAKGNILERFSAQQFPDLHSELNLSSLELGDSALYFCASSVSSGRAFEDTQYFGPGTRLTVL.

This chain joins TRBV29-1 and TRBJ2-4, with a tentative D call TRBD1 (5 bases). Trimming pared 3 bases from V and 6 bases from J, leaving 6 bases between. The CDR3 contains 11 residues. Looked up from germline, CDR1 is SQVTM and CDR2 is ANQGSEA. CDR3 in DNA: TGCAGCGTTGATCAGGGAAACATTCAGTACTTC. Translating gives CSVDQGNIQYF. Drawing the rest from reference TRBV29-1 and TRBJ2-4, the complete variable domain is SAVISQKPSRDICQRGTSLTIQCQVDSQVTMMFWYRQQPGQSLTLIATANQGSEATYESGFVIDKFPISRPNLTFSTLTVSNMSPEDSSIYLCSVDQGNIQYFGAGTRLSVL.

V gene TRBV28 combines with J gene TRBJ1-1, with D possibly TRBD1 on 5 matching bases. Trimming left V 6 bases short and J 3 bases short, with 8 bases between. The CDR3 extends over 12 amino acids. Germline CDR1 and CDR2: MDHEN and SYDVKM. This CDR3 reads CASRSGYTEAFF. CDR3 sequence (DNA): TGTGCCAGCAGGTCAGGGTACACTGAAGCTTTCTTT.

V usage is TRBV7-8 and J usage is TRBJ1-2, with TRBD1 matching 8 bases. The J segment lost 4 bases and the V segment lost 1 base, leaving 8 bases of the junction unmatched. From germline, CDR1 is SGHVS and CDR2 FQNEAQ. This CDR3 contains 16 residues. CDR3 sequence: CASSLGGDRGGYGYTF. The DNA for the CDR3 is TGTGCCAGCAGCTTAGGTGGAGACAGGGGAGGCTATGGCTACACCTTC.

This chain joins TRBV7-9 and TRBJ2-7, with a tentative D call TRBD2 (6 bases). The V and J ends lost 7 bases and 4 bases respectively, with 20 bases between them. CDR1 is SEHNR and CDR2 is FQNEAQ in the germline V gene (reference sequence). This CDR3 is 15 amino acids long. CDR3 residues: CASTTGMGGWYEQYF. The CDR3 DNA reads as TGTGCCAGCACCACGGGGATGGGGGGATGGTACGAGCAGTACTTC.

V and J are TRBV5-4 and TRBJ2-7; possible D gene TRBD2, 7 bases. The CDR3 length is 15 residues. The germline V and J ends were trimmed by 4 bases and 0 bases, with 14 bases remaining between them. Germline CDR1 SGHNT, CDR2 YYREEE (reference sequence). CDR3 protein: CASSPAGARSYEQYF. CDR3 sequence (DNA): TGTGCCAGCAGCCCGGCGGGGGCCCGCTCCTACGAGCAGTACTTC.

V and J are TRBV7-2 and TRBJ2-5, with a possible D match to TRBD2 (5 bases). The CDR3 consists of 15 residues. The germline V and J ends were trimmed by 5 bases and 4 bases, with 17 bases remaining between them. The germline V gene encodes CDR1 SGHTA and CDR2 FQGNSA. DNA of the CDR3: TGTGCCAGCAGCCAAGATCCCTCGGGGTCAGAGACCCAGTACTTC. This translates into CASSQDPSGSETQYF.